The 27 T cell receptor beta chains given below trace back to one sample, sequenced in a study of neurological immune-mediated disorders. Each CDR3 protein gets one entry after TCRdb re-called the 5' RACE reads with MiXCR. The table has 55,000 to 85,000 distinct CDR3 sequences, 2.5% to 4% seen once. Material for sequencing was PBMCs. Every receptor here comes from a woman between 50 and 59 years old with multiple sclerosis.

This clonotype occurred many times. The chain links TRBV4-1 to TRBJ1-2, with D unclear. V was pared by 1 base and J by 3 bases, with 6 bases between. The CDR3 is 13 amino acids. The germline V gene has CDR1 MGHRA and CDR2 YSYEKL. As DNA, the CDR3 is TGCGCCAGCAGCCAAGGCGAATACTATGGCTACACCTTC. Translating gives CASSQGEYYGYTF.

In its sample, this clonotype was seen many times. The chain uses TRBV5-1 and TRBJ2-7, with a possible D match to TRBD2 (5 bases). This CDR3 contains 16 residues. Looked up from germline, CDR1 is SGHRS and CDR2 is YFSETQ. V was trimmed by 6 bases and J by 0 bases, leaving 19 bases between them. As DNA, the CDR3 is TGCGCCAGCAACCCGGGGTTCGGAAGAGACTCCTACGAGCAGTACTTC. Translated: CASNPGFGRDSYEQYF.

In DNA, the CDR3 is TGCGCCAGCAGAGAAGGACAAACAATAGCCAAAAACATTCAGTACTTC. As protein: CASREGQTIAKNIQYF. The V and J genes are TRBV10-1 and TRBJ2-4; a weak D match, TRBD1 (5 bases). The CDR3 totals 16 residues. V lost 6 bases, J lost 0 bases, and 15 bases lay in between. Germline CDR1 reads WNHNN; CDR2 reads SYGVQD (reference sequence).

This clonotype was detected many times. In DNA, the CDR3 is TGTGCCAGCAGCTTTTCCCCGGCATCAGGGGAATTGAACACTGAAGCTTTCTTT. The encoded protein is CASSFSPASGELNTEAFF. The J gene is TRBJ1-1, the V gene TRBV5-5, with a tentative D call TRBD1 (6 bases). Germline values: CDR1 SGHKS, CDR2 YYEKEE (reference sequence). Deletions cut 2 bases from V and 0 bases from J, with 20 bases between. The CDR3 loop spans 18 amino acids.

To note about this clonotype: A read error is possible here, since a much larger clone lies one base away. The genes are TRBV5-1 and TRBJ2-3; possibly TRBD1 or TRBD2 for D (5 bases each). The germline CDR1 and CDR2 sequences are SGHRS and YFSETQ. The CDR3 has 14 amino acids. CDR3 region: CASSSGTLTDKQYF. The CDR3 coding sequence is TGCGCCAGCAGCTCCGGGACGCTCACAGATAAGCAGTATTTT.

This clonotype was seen at least ten times. The chain has TRBV5-1 and TRBJ2-5, with D uncertain. The ends were cut back, 3 bases at V and 2 bases at J, with 8 bases in the middle. This CDR3 is built from 13 residues. Germline loops: CDR1 SGHRS, CDR2 YFSETQ. The chain's CDR3 is CASSSTPQETQYF. CDR3 in DNA: TGCGCCAGCAGCTCCACCCCGCAAGAGACCCAGTACTTC.

In this sample, this clonotype turned up many times. The V call is TRBV18, the J call TRBJ1-3; TRBD1 agrees at 8 bases. This CDR3 region has 13 residues. V shed 6 bases, J shed 8 bases, and the junction held 6 bases outside the gene matches. In germline, CDR1 is KGHSH, CDR2 LQKENI. The CDR3 is CASSDREVDTIYF. CDR3 DNA: TGTGCCAGCTCGGACAGGGAAGTGGACACCATATATTTT.

This clonotype has ten or more counts. This chain links TRBV5-1 with TRBJ1-1; D gene ambiguous. Between the trimmed V and J ends, which lost 2 bases and 2 bases, there was a span of 13 bases. The germline V gene encodes CDR1 SGHRS and CDR2 YFSETQ. There are 15 residues in the CDR3. The CDR3 DNA follows: TGCGCCAGCAGCTTAACAGAGCCCCGTAACACTGAAGCTTTCTTT. Protein sequence: CASSLTEPRNTEAFF.

Ten or more counts support this clonotype. The V gene is TRBV4-2, the J gene TRBJ1-3; possible D gene TRBD1, 6 bases. V lost 5 bases, J lost 4 bases, and 18 bases lay in between. Germline V CDR1 and CDR2: LGHNA, YNFKEQ. The CDR3 is 16 amino acids. CDR3 nucleotides: TGTGCCAGCAGCATTTCAATCGGCGGACAGGGAAACACCATATATTTT. Translated, it gives CASSISIGGQGNTIYF.

This clonotype has ten or more counts. The rearrangement joins TRBV5-1 to TRBJ1-1, with D perhaps TRBD1 (5 bases). This CDR3 has 14 amino acids. Trimming pared 1 base from V and 4 bases from J, leaving 11 bases between. Germline lookup yields CDR1 SGHRS and CDR2 YFSETQ. The DNA of the CDR3 is TGCGCCAGCAGCTTGACGGCGGGGGGCACTGAAGCTTTCTTT. This sequence encodes CASSLTAGGTEAFF.

On this clonotype itself: A much larger clonotype is one base distant, so this may be a read error. The V gene is TRBV7-2, the J gene TRBJ1-5; 8 bases line up with TRBD1. The CDR3 has 15 residues. V shed 4 bases, J shed 1 base, and the junction held 3 bases outside the gene matches. Germline V gene lookup returns CDR1 SGHTA and CDR2 FQGNSA. The CDR3 coding sequence is TGTGCCAGCAGCTACCGGACAGGGAGCAATCAGCCCCAGCATTTT. Encoded protein: CASSYRTGSNQPQHF.

This clonotype was detected many times. V is TRBV20-1 and J is TRBJ1-5; 10 bases line up with TRBD1. Germline trimming cut 3 bases from V and 7 bases from J; bases unmatched to any gene: 9. Germline loops: CDR1 DFQATT, CDR2 SNEGSKA (reference sequence). There are 15 residues in the CDR3. This CDR3 is CSASPGTGEMQPQHF. The CDR3 coding sequence is TGCAGTGCTAGTCCCGGGACAGGGGAGATGCAGCCCCAGCATTTT.

This clonotype was seen at least ten times. This chain uses TRBV20-1 with TRBJ2-5; 9 nucleotides match TRBD2. The germline V gene has CDR1 DFQATT and CDR2 SNEGSKA (reference sequence). The CDR3 has 15 amino acids. V was clipped by 6 bases and J by 5 bases; unmatched bases: 13. CDR3 coding DNA: TGCAGTGCGCCCATTAGCGGGAGTAAGAAGGAGACCCAGTACTTC. It specifies CSAPISGSKKETQYF.

There are many counts of this clonotype. This rearrangement joins TRBV4-2 to TRBJ2-6; 9 nucleotides match TRBD1. Germline loops: CDR1 LGHNA, CDR2 YNFKEQ. The CDR3 extends over 18 amino acids. V trimming: 4 bases; J trimming: 2 bases; junction bases outside the gene matches: 9. The CDR3 DNA sequence: TGTGCCAGCAGCCTCCGGACAGGGGAGGAAGCTGGGGCCAACGTCCTGACTTTC. It yields the protein CASSLRTGEEAGANVLTF.

This clonotype was counted ten times or more. The V and J genes are TRBV5-1 and TRBJ2-1; D gene uncertain. CDR3 length equals 14 residues. V lost 2 bases, J lost 0 bases, and 6 bases lay in between. CDR1 and CDR2 (germline): SGHRS, YFSETQ. Written as DNA, the CDR3 is TGCGCCAGCAGCTTTCGGAGCTCCTACAATGAGCAGTTCTTC. It translates to CASSFRSSYNEQFF.

This clonotype occurred many times. J is TRBJ2-2 and V is TRBV5-1; a weak D match, TRBD1 (5 bases). The ends were cut back, 1 base at V and 2 bases at J, with 9 bases in the middle. CDR1 is SGHRS and CDR2 is YFSETQ in the germline V gene. This CDR3 has 15 amino acids. DNA for the CDR3: TGCGCCAGCAGCTTGCAGGGATCCAACACCGGGGAGCTGTTTTTT. This codes for CASSLQGSNTGELFF.

The gene calls are TRBV4-3 and TRBJ1-1; 7 bases line up with TRBD1. The CDR3 is made up of 13 amino acids. V was pared by 2 bases and J by 6 bases, with 3 bases of the junction left unmatched. The germline V gene has CDR1 LGHNA and CDR2 YSLEER. This chain's CDR3 is CASSQLDRAEAFF. The CDR3 DNA is TGCGCCAGCAGCCAACTTGACAGGGCTGAAGCTTTCTTT.

This clonotype appeared many times. The genes are TRBV6-2 or TRBV6-3 and TRBJ1-6, with 8 bases fitting TRBD1. Germline CDR1 and CDR2: MNHEY and SVGEGT. V trimming: 6 bases; J trimming: 4 bases; junction bases outside the gene matches: 5. The CDR3 length is 15 residues. The CDR3 reads CASREGQAYNSPLHF. CDR3 sequence (DNA): TGTGCCAGCAGGGAGGGACAGGCTTATAATTCACCCCTCCACTTT.

This clonotype was recorded many times. The chain employs TRBV5-1 and TRBJ2-2, with TRBD2 identical over 7 bases. CDR3 length: 13 residues. CDR1 is SGHRS, CDR2 YFSETQ, per germline. Germline trimming cut 6 bases from V and 5 bases from J; bases unmatched to any gene: 4. This CDR3 is CASNPAGTGELFF. For the CDR3, the DNA is TGCGCCAGCAACCCAGCGGGGACCGGGGAGCTGTTTTTT.

Many counts were recorded for this clonotype. The J gene is TRBJ2-1, the V gene TRBV12-3 or TRBV12-4; 12 bases agree with TRBD2. The V and J ends lost 4 bases and 0 bases, in that order; junction bases with no gene match: 7. The CDR3 has 18 amino acids. The chain's CDR3 is CASSSLAGGRSSYNEQFF. The DNA of the CDR3 is TGTGCCAGCAGTTCTCTAGCGGGAGGGCGGAGCTCCTACAATGAGCAGTTCTTC.

This clonotype has a count of ten or more. The chain couples TRBV7-2 to TRBJ2-5; 7 bases are shared with TRBD1. J gave up 4 bases and V 4 bases, and 9 bases lay outside the gene matches. CDR1 SGHTA and CDR2 FQGNSA come from the germline V gene. The CDR3 spans 15 residues. The CDR3 DNA follows: TGTGCCAGCAGCTATCCGACAGGGTGGCTAGAGACCCAGTACTTC. Translated: CASSYPTGWLETQYF.

The table lists this clonotype with many counts. V usage is TRBV5-1 and J usage is TRBJ2-5; 10 nucleotides agree with TRBD1. The CDR3 totals 17 residues. The V and J ends lost 1 base and 4 bases, in that order; junction bases with no gene match: 10. The germline gives CDR1 SGHRS, CDR2 YFSETQ. CDR3 loop: CASSLRGGQGSRETQYF. The CDR3, as DNA: TGCGCCAGCAGCTTGCGAGGGGGACAGGGGTCGAGAGAGACCCAGTACTTC.

In its sample, this clonotype was seen many times. The chain employs TRBV20-1 and TRBJ1-1, with TRBD1 matching 10 bases. Germline assignment: CDR1 DFQATT and CDR2 SNEGSKA (reference sequence). The V gene end was trimmed by 2 bases and the J gene end by 5 bases; junction bases not matched to a gene: 5. The CDR3 length is 14 residues. CDR3 nucleotides: TGCAGTGCTAGAAGACAGGGGGCGCTTACTGAAGCTTTCTTT. Translation gives CSARRQGALTEAFF.

This clonotype was observed at least ten times. The chain combines TRBV7-8 with TRBJ2-7, with D maybe TRBD2 (6 bases). The CDR3 sequence is 14 residues long. Trimming shortened V by 2 bases and J by 2 bases, and 10 bases separated the two germline ends. Germline CDR1 and CDR2: SGHVS and FQNEAQ. CDR3 nucleotides: TGTGCCAGCAGCTTACTAGCGTCTACCTACGAGCAGTACTTC. Its protein product is CASSLLASTYEQYF.

The chain links TRBV9 to TRBJ2-1; possible D gene TRBD2, 6 bases. The CDR3 is made up of 17 amino acids. Per germline, CDR1 SGDLS and CDR2 YYNGEE. With 0 bases removed from V and 0 bases from J, the gap between germline ends came to 13 bases. CDR3 sequence (DNA): TGTGCCAGCAGCGTAGGAGCAGGAGGGTCCTCCTACAATGAGCAGTTCTTC. Encoded protein: CASSVGAGGSSYNEQFF.

This clonotype is medium-sized (0.01 to 0.1%) in the sample. The chain recombines TRBV5-1 with TRBJ1-1; D is unresolved. This CDR3 contains 14 residues. The V end was cut by 4 bases, the J end by 0 bases, with 10 bases between. The germline CDR1 and CDR2 sequences are SGHRS and YFSETQ. This CDR3 reads CASSKDGLNTEAFF. The CDR3 nucleotides read TGCGCCAGCAGCAAGGACGGCTTGAACACTGAAGCTTTCTTT.

This clonotype occurred many times. This chain uses TRBV6-6 with TRBJ2-5, with D perhaps being TRBD1 or TRBD2 (5 bases each). The V end was cut by 2 bases, the J end by 3 bases, with 10 bases between. This CDR3 has 14 amino acids. Looked up from germline, CDR1 is MNHNY and CDR2 is SVGAGI (reference sequence). The CDR3 region has the DNA TGTGCCAGCAGTTACCGGGACGGGAAAGAGACCCAGTACTTC. It codes for CASSYRDGKETQYF.